The present entry profiles one TCR beta chain with its context. The source of the sample is a study of blood T cells in healthy people across ages. For the second PCR, which ran for roughly 6 to 11 cycles, a sample-barcoded 5' primer and a J-beta primer mix were used. TCRdb analysed the 5' RACE reads with MiXCR anew, one entry per CDR3 protein. The data contain some 920,000 distinct CDR3 sequences, roughly half of them singletons. The clonotype originates from a woman aged 55-75 years in good health. The source material was blood.

CDR3 residues: CATGKGPYEQYF. CDR3 DNA sequence: TGTGCCACCGGCAAAGGCCCATACGAGCAGTACTTC. The chain has TRBV15 and TRBJ2-4; D gene ambiguous. The closer fit of TRBJ2-7 to the DNA end suggests the J call may be wrong. This CDR3 contains 12 residues. Germline V gives CDR1 LNHNV, CDR2 YYDKDF (reference sequence).